This T cell receptor beta chain was observed in a study of untreated major depressive disorder. Points on this clone: The antigen is not known.

Each depressed patient was pairwise matched to a non-depressed control for sex, age, current smoking status and body mass index. Participants were all of European descent. Patient depression severity was moderate to severe. Per germline, CDR1 MNHEY and CDR2 SVGAGI. The ends were cut back, 4 bases at V and 1 base at J, with 13 bases in the middle. The CDR3 is made up of 15 amino acids. Regarding the study as a whole: TRBV25-01 and TRBV02-01 followed the flow pattern without significance. Depressed patients' CD4+ T cells carried increased TRBV05-01 (Vbeta 5.1) usage versus control CD4+ T cells.

The protocol was immunoSEQ multiplex PCR, while the TCRdb copy is restricted to in-frame clones and leaves out a portion. The sample contains approximately 12,000 clones, about nine tenths of which appear only once. This receptor was obtained from a man aged 30-40 years with major depressive disorder. Sequencing was carried out using CD4+ T cells from PBMCs. The rearrangement uses TRBV6-5 and TRBJ1-1; tentatively, D is TRBD1 (6 bases). CDR3 region: CASSLNGQPNTEAFF. DNA for the CDR3: TGTGCCAGCAGTTTAAATGGACAGCCGAACACTGAAGCTTTCTTT.